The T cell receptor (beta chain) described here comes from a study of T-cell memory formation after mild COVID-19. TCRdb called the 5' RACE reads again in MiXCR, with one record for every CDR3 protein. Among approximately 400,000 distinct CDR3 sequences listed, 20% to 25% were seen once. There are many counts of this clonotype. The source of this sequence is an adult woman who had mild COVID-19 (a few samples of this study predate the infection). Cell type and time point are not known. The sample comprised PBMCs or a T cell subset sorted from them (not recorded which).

The CDR3 DNA sequence: TGCGCCAGCAGCCTCGGACCATCCCACTGGCAGTACTTC. The encoded protein is CASSLGPSHWQYF. V and J are TRBV5-1 and TRBJ2-7; D remains ambiguous. There are 13 residues in the CDR3. The germline V gene encodes CDR1 SGHRS and CDR2 YFSETQ. V was trimmed by 4 bases and J by 9 bases, leaving 17 bases between them.